These T cell receptor beta chains were read from a single sample in a study of cytomegalovirus exposure and HLA in healthy donors. The method was immunoSEQ multiplex PCR; TCRdb's version includes in-frame clones alone and lacks a portion of them. This repertoire shows 250,000 to 350,000 clones, 70% to 90% found once; its top ten account for about 4%. The source material was PBMCs. These receptors came from a man between 40 and 49 years old in good health and CMV-seropositive. CDR3s leave out the opening cysteine and the closing phenylalanine or tryptophan.

j_call v_call cdr3_aa
TRBJ2-7 TRBV5-1 VSSLAGDMGYEQY
TRBJ2-1 TRBV19 ASSETSYNEQF
TRBJ1-1 TRBV7-9 ASSLTGVMNTEAF
TRBJ2-5 TRBV7-9 ASSYRDREKQY
TRBJ2-3 TRBV9 ASSPQQGAPPDTQY
TRBJ1-2 TRBV11-2 ASSSYPLDYYGYT
TRBJ2-3 TRBV6-4 ASSSGSTDTQY
TRBJ1-5 TRBV7-8 ASSLRQGQGENQPQH
TRBJ2-2 TRBV5-4 ASSPIAGGNTGELF
. TRBV6-5 ASSRTANYEQY
TRBJ2-1 TRBV19 ARAGQGGTEQF
TRBJ1-2 TRBV9 ASSVEAVGGYGYT
TRBJ1-3 TRBV25-1 ASTPAGGPGNTIY
TRBJ2-5 TRBV28 ASSRNLLGGETQY
TRBJ1-1 TRBV28 ASSLLSGGRTEAF
TRBJ1-5 TRBV2 ASSEALRGWGNQPQH
TRBJ2-5 TRBV29-1 SSLGPGSGEETQY
TRBJ1-1 TRBV7-2 ASSSGQGQSRVTEAF
TRBJ2-7 TRBV15 ATSRDYTGTGGEQY
TRBJ2-1 TRBV5-1 ASSATSGSYNEQF
TRBJ1-1 TRBV13 ASSGAGFGNTEAF
TRBJ1-1 TRBV2 ASSLHRVNTEAF
TRBJ2-1 TRBV2 ASKLSYTSRSYNEQF
TRBJ2-7 TRBV28 ASSFGGRPGEQY
TRBJ2-1 TRBV6-4 ASSVGYGRNEQF
TRBJ2-1 TRBV7-9 ASSLLAGASYNEQF
TRBJ2-3 TRBV5-1 ASSGGLTSTDTQY
TRBJ2-1 TRBV7-2 ASSRLGTSGHNEQF
TRBJ2-7 TRBV5-5 ASSLSGNEQY
TRBJ1-1 TRBV4-3 ASSPDRTKPEAF
TRBJ2-7 TRBV5-6 ASSTTPLSYEQY